This T cell receptor (beta chain) was sequenced in a study of response to subunit inactivated influenza vaccine. This CDR3 has 12 residues. Germline V gives CDR1 SQVTM, CDR2 ANQGSEA. J lost 4 bases, V lost 7 bases, and 4 bases had no gene match. The study's findings and limits: Authors suggested each seasonal influenza vaccination recruits few new T cells.

TCRdb redid the calling of the RT-PCR reads with MiXCR, one entry per CDR3 protein. Among hundreds of thousands of distinct CDR3 sequences listed, approximately 21% were seen once. Of note for this clonotype: Its antigen remains unknown.

Sequenced here: PBMCs from blood, sampled roughly 20 months after vaccination. The chain recombines TRBV29-1 with TRBJ2-3; 8 nucleotides line up with TRBD1. This sequence originates from a man aged 45 to 75 who received an inactivated influenza vaccine. As DNA, the CDR3 is TGCAGCGCCATGACAGGGGCAGATACGCAGTATTTT. Protein product: CSAMTGADTQYF.